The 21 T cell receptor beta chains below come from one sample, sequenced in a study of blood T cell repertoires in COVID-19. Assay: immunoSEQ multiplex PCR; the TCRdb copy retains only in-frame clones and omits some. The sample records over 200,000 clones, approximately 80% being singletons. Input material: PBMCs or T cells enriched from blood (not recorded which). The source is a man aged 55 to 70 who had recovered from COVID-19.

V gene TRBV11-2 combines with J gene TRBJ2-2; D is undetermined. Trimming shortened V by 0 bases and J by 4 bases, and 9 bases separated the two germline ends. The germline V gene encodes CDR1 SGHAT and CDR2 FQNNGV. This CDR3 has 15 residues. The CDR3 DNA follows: TGTGCCAGCAGCTTAGACAGACAACCCACCGGGGAGCTGTTTTTT. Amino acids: CASSLDRQPTGELFF.

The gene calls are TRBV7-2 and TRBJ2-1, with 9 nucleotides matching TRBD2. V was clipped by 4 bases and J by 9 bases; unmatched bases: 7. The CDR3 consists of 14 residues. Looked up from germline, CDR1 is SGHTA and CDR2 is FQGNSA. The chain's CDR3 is CASSSGLAWSEQFF. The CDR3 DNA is TGTGCCAGCAGCTCGGGACTAGCATGGAGTGAGCAGTTCTTC.

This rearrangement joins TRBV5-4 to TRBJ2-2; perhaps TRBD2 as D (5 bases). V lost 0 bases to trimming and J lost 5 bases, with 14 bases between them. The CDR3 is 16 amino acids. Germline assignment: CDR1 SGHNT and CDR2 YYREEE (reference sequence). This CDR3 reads CASSLGPFGITGELFF. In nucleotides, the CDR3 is TGTGCCAGCAGCTTGGGGCCTTTCGGGATAACCGGGGAGCTGTTTTTT.

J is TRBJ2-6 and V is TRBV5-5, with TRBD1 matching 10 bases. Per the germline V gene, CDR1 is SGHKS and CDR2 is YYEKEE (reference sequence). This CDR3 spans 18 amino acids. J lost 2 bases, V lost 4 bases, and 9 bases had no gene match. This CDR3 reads CASSGIGQGVTGANVLTF. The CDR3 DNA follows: TGTGCCAGCAGCGGAATAGGACAGGGGGTAACTGGGGCCAACGTCCTGACTTTC.

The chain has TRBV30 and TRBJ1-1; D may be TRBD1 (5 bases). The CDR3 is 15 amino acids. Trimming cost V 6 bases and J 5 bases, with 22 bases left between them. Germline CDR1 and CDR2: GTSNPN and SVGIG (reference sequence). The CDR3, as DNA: TGTGCCTGTGTGGTCTTCGGGTTAGGGGTTACTGAAGCTTTCTTT. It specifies CACVVFGLGVTEAFF.

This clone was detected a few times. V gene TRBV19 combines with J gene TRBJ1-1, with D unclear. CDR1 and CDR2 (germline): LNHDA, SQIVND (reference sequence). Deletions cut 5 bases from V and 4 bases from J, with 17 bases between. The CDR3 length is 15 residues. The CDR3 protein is CASSPPGWAVTEAFF. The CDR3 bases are TGTGCCAGTAGTCCCCCGGGGTGGGCGGTCACTGAAGCTTTCTTT.

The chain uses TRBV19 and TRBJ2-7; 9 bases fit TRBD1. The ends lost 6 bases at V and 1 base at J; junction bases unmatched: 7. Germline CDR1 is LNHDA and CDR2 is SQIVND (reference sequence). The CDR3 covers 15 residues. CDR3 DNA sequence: TGTGCCAGTAGACGGGCGGGACAGGGTTCCTACGAGCAGTACTTC. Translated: CASRRAGQGSYEQYF.

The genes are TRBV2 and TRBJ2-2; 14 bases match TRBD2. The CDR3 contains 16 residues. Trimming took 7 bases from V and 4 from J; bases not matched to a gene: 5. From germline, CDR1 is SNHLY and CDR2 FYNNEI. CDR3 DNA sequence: TGTGCCAGCACGACTAGCGGGGGGGCGGTCACCGGGGAGCTGTTTTTT. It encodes CASTTSGGAVTGELFF. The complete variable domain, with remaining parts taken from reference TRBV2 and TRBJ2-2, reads EPEVTQTPSHQVTQMGQEVILRCVPISNHLYFYWYRQILGQKVEFLVSFYNNEISEKSEIFDDQFSVERPDGSNFTLKIRSTKLEDSAMYFCASTTSGGAVTGELFFGEGSRLTVL.

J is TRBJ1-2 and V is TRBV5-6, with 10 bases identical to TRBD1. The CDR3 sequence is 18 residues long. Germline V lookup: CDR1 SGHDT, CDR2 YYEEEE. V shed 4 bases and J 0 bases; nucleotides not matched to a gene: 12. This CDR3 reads CASSLLGTGAGANYGYTF. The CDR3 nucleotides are TGTGCCAGCAGCCTCCTAGGGACAGGGGCAGGAGCTAACTATGGCTACACCTTC.

As DNA, the CDR3 is TGTGCCAGCAGTTATTTCAGGGCCAGTCCGGAGACCCAGTACTTC. It specifies CASSYFRASPETQYF. The chain is built from TRBV6-5 and TRBJ2-5; D possibly corresponds to TRBD1 (5 bases). Looked up from germline, CDR1 is MNHEY and CDR2 is SVGAGI. The CDR3 covers 15 residues. Between the trimmed V and J ends, which lost 3 bases and 5 bases, there was a span of 16 bases.

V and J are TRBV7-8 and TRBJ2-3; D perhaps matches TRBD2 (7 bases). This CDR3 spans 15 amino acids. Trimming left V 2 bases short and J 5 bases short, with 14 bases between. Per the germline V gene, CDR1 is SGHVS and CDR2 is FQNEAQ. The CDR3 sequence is CASSLFGGQGDTQYF. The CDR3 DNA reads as TGTGCCAGCAGCTTATTCGGGGGGCAGGGAGATACGCAGTATTTT.

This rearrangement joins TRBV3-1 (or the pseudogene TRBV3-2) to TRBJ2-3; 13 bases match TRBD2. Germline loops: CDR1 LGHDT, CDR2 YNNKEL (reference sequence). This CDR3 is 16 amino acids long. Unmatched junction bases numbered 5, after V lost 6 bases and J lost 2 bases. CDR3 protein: CASRRTSGGFTDTQYF. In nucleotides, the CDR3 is TGTGCCAGCAGAAGGACTAGCGGGGGATTCACAGATACGCAGTATTTT.

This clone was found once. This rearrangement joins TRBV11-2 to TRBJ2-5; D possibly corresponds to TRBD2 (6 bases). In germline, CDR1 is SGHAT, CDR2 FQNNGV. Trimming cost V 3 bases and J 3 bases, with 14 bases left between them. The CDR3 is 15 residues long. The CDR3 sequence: CASSFSAGREETQYF. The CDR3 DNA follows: TGTGCCAGCAGCTTTTCGGCGGGACGGGAAGAGACCCAGTACTTC.

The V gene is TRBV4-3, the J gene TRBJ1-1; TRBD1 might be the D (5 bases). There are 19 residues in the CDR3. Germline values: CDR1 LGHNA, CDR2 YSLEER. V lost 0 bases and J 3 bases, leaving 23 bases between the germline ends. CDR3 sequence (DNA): TGCGCCAGCAGCCAAGATATCCCTGTCTTCCAGGGATCGTACACTGAAGCTTTCTTT. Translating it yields CASSQDIPVFQGSYTEAFF.

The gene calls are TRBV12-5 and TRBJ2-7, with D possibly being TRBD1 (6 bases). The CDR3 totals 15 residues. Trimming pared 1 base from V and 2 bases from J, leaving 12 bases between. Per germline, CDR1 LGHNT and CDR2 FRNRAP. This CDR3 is CASGLEGTPAYEQYF. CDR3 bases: TGTGCTAGTGGTTTGGAAGGGACACCGGCCTACGAGCAGTACTTC.

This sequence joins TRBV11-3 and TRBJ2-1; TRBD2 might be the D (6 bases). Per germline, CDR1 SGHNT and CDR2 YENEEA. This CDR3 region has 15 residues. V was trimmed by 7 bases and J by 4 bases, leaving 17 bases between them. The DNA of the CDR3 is TGTGCCAGCAACGGCGGGACTGGCAGGTACAATGAGCAGTTCTTC. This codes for CASNGGTGRYNEQFF.

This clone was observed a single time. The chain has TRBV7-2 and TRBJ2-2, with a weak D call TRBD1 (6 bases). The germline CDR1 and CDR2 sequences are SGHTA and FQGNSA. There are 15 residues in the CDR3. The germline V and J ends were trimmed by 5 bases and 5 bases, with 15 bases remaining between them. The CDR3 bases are TGTGCCAGCAGCCGGGGCCAGGGGTATACCGGGGAGCTGTTTTTT. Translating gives CASSRGQGYTGELFF. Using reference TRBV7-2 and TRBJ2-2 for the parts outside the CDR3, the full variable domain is GAGVSQSPSNKVTEKGKDVELRCDPISGHTALYWYRQSLGQGLEFLIYFQGNSAPDKSGLPSDRFSAERTGGSVSTLTIQRTQQEDSAVYLCASSRGQGYTGELFFGEGSRLTVL.

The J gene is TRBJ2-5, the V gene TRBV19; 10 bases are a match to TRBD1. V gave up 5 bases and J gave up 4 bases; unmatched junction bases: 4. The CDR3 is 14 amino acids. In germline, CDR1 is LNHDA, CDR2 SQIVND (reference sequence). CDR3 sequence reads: CASSGRTGGETQYF. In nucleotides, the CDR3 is TGTGCCAGTAGTGGAAGGACAGGGGGAGAGACCCAGTACTTC.

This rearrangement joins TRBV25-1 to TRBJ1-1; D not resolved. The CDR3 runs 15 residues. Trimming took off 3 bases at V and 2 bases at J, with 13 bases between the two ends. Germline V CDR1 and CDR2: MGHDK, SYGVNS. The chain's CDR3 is CASSDSRRINTEAFF. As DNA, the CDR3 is TGTGCCAGCAGTGACTCACGGAGGATCAACACTGAAGCTTTCTTT.

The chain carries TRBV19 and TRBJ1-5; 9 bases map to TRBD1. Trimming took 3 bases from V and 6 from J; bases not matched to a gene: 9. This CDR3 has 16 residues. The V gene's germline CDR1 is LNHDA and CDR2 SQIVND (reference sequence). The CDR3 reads CASSMGTGSVVQPQHF. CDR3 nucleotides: TGTGCCAGTAGTATGGGGACAGGGTCTGTGGTTCAGCCCCAGCATTTT.

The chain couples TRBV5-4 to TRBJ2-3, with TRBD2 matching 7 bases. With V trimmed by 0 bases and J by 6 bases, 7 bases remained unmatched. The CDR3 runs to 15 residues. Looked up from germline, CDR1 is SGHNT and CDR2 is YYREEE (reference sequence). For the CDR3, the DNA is TGTGCCAGCAGCTTGGGGGGGGGAAGTTTGGATACGCAGTATTTT. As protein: CASSLGGGSLDTQYF.